One and the same sample provided the 7 T cell receptor beta chains below, sequenced in a study of blood T cell repertoires in COVID-19. TCRdb's table, derived via immunoSEQ multiplex PCR, lists solely in-frame clones and lacks some. The data hold 110,000 to 150,000 clones, with roughly 88% observed a single time. Source material: peripheral blood. These receptors came from a man in his 60s with active or convalescent COVID-19.

The chain carries TRBV19 and TRBJ1-5; weak D call: TRBD1 (6 bases). This CDR3 spans 15 amino acids. V dropped 6 bases and J dropped 1 base, with 13 bases sitting between them. The germline V gene has CDR1 LNHDA and CDR2 SQIVND (reference sequence). CDR3 DNA: TGTGCCAGTAGAACCTCAGGGGCAAGCAATCAGCCCCAGCATTTT. Its protein product is CASRTSGASNQPQHF.

The chain couples TRBV14 to TRBJ2-3, with 8 nucleotides matching TRBD2. Trimming at V came to 2 bases and at J to 4 bases, leaving 8 bases not matched to a gene. The germline CDR1 and CDR2 sequences are SGHDN and FVKESK. The CDR3 covers 16 residues. The CDR3 here is CASSQNSGMVSDTQYF. The CDR3 DNA reads as TGTGCCAGCAGCCAAAATAGCGGGATGGTATCAGATACGCAGTATTTT.

The chain recombines TRBV5-4 with TRBJ2-7, with 7 bases fitting TRBD1. The trim removed 4 bases at V and 2 bases at J, leaving 6 bases unmatched. Germline-derived CDR1 and CDR2 are SGHNT and YYREEE (reference sequence). The CDR3 runs to 14 residues. The CDR3 reads CASSNLGQAYEQYV. The CDR3 bases are TGTGCCAGCAGCAATCTAGGACAGGCCTACGAGCAGTACGTC.

Here the CDR3 DNA reads TGTGCCACCGCTCCGCGCTCGAATCCTGGAAACACCATATATTTT. This gives the protein CATAPRSNPGNTIYF. The chain uses TRBV19 and TRBJ1-3, with D uncertain. This CDR3 comprises 15 residues. From germline, CDR1 is LNHDA and CDR2 SQIVND (reference sequence). The V and J ends lost 10 bases and 2 bases respectively, with 18 bases between them.

The chain recombines TRBV5-1 with TRBJ1-1; a weak D match, TRBD1 (6 bases). The germline V and J ends were trimmed by 4 bases and 7 bases, with 14 bases remaining between them. Germline CDR1 SGHRS, CDR2 YFSETQ. This CDR3 region has 13 residues. This CDR3 is CASSLEGTLEAFF. The CDR3 region has the DNA TGCGCCAGCAGCCTGGAGGGGACACTTGAAGCTTTCTTT.

The rearrangement joins TRBV7-9 to TRBJ2-3, with a tentative D call TRBD1 (6 bases). V gave up 9 bases and J gave up 0 bases, with 16 bases separating them. The CDR3 is 15 residues long. Germline V CDR1 and CDR2: SEHNR, FQNEAQ (reference sequence). The CDR3 spells CASSDGTPSTDTQYF. CDR3 nucleotides: TGTGCCAGTAGCGATGGGACACCTAGCACAGATACGCAGTATTTT.

The chain combines TRBV19 with TRBJ2-7; possible D gene TRBD1, 6 bases. V shed 6 bases and J shed 5 bases, with 14 bases lying between them. The CDR3 totals 13 residues. CDR1 is LNHDA and CDR2 is SQIVND in the germline V gene (reference sequence). CDR3 amino acids: CASRNLQGHEQYF. The CDR3 nucleotides read TGTGCCAGTAGGAATTTACAGGGCCACGAGCAGTACTTC.